The next 8 T cell receptor beta chains were all read from a single sample in a study of CD8+ T cells in alopecia areata. RNA extraction was followed by reverse transcription into cDNA, which acted as the sequencing template. Libraries were prepared by immunoSEQ multiplex PCR; TCRdb keeps only in-frame clonotypes and omits some of them. Of roughly 98,000 clones in the sample, roughly 64% were seen once. This sample's treatment: oral pan-JAK inhibitor, 5-10 mg twice daily. Sample: CD8+ T cells sorted from blood, taken at week 4, from a patient treated with tofacitinib. These receptor sequences come from a human donor with alopecia areata.

V and J are TRBV5-1 and TRBJ2-6; weak D call: TRBD2 (6 bases). CDR1 and CDR2 from the germline V gene are SGHRS and YFSETQ. V lost 5 bases and J lost 0, with 15 bases in between. CDR3 size: 17 residues. CDR3 in amino acids: CASRAGTESSGANVLTF. Here the CDR3 DNA reads TGCGCCAGCAGGGCCGGGACTGAGAGCTCTGGGGCCAACGTCCTGACTTTC.

This clone was found a few times. The chain uses TRBV14 and TRBJ2-7; D possibly corresponds to TRBD2 (7 bases). Looked up from germline, CDR1 is SGHDN and CDR2 is FVKESK. There are 14 residues in the CDR3. The V and J ends lost 5 bases and 3 bases respectively, with 14 bases between them. CDR3 DNA: TGTGCCAGCAGCTTCCGCGGGGGCGGCTACGAGCAGTACTTC. Translation gives CASSFRGGGYEQYF.

This clone was seen a few times. J is TRBJ2-3 and V is TRBV23-1; no clear D. TRBV23-1 is an ORF, and what it does is uncertain. With 10 bases removed from V and 3 bases from J, the gap between germline ends came to 17 bases. The CDR3 is 14 residues long. CDR3 region: CATHLTLGTDTQYF. The CDR3 nucleotides are TGCGCCACCCATCTGACTCTCGGGACAGATACGCAGTATTTT.

The V gene is TRBV9, the J gene TRBJ2-7; 8 nucleotides agree with TRBD1. After removal of 2 bases from V and 2 bases from J, the junction contained 3 bases not matched to a gene. From germline, CDR1 is SGDLS and CDR2 YYNGEE. The CDR3 is 14 residues long. The CDR3: CASSVDRAAYEQYF. CDR3 DNA sequence: TGTGCCAGCAGCGTGGACAGGGCTGCCTACGAGCAGTACTTC.

This chain joins TRBV30 and TRBJ2-7; D uncertain. V gave up 8 bases and J gave up 0 bases, with 17 bases separating them. The germline V gene encodes CDR1 GTSNPN and CDR2 SVGIG (reference sequence). The CDR3 length is 14 residues. The CDR3 DNA sequence: TGTGCCGGGGATTCCGGCATCACCTCCTACGAGCAGTACTTC. Its translation is CAGDSGITSYEQYF.

This sequence joins TRBV27 and TRBJ2-7; 9 positions match TRBD1. V trimming: 6 bases; J trimming: 0 bases; junction bases outside the gene matches: 0. Germline CDR1 and CDR2: MNHEY and SMNVEV (reference sequence). The CDR3 consists of 13 residues. Here the CDR3 reads CASRTGGSYEQYF. CDR3 coding DNA: TGTGCCAGCAGGACAGGGGGCTCCTACGAGCAGTACTTC.

The chain recombines TRBV7-2 with TRBJ2-7; 9 bases match TRBD1. CDR1 is SGHTA, CDR2 FQGNSA, per germline. The length of the CDR3 is 15 residues. V shed 5 bases and J 4 bases; nucleotides not matched to a gene: 9. CDR3 amino acids: CASSPLDRGGYEQYF. The CDR3 DNA is TGTGCCAGCAGCCCCCTGGACAGGGGCGGATACGAGCAGTACTTC.

There are a few counts of this clone. This CDR3 reads CASSLSQGRNNEQFF. CDR3 nucleotides: TGTGCCAGTTCGCTATCCCAAGGGCGAAACAATGAGCAGTTCTTC. The J gene is TRBJ2-1, the V gene TRBV6-5; D remains unclear. The CDR3 extends over 15 amino acids. Germline assignment: CDR1 MNHEY and CDR2 SVGAGI. V was trimmed by 9 bases and J by 5 bases, leaving 20 bases between them.